Below are 11 T cell receptor beta chains sequenced from a single sample in a study of cytomegalovirus exposure and HLA in healthy donors (dated by TCRdb to 2016 to 2017). Receptor amplification or capture employed the immunoSEQ multiplex PCR assay. For the multiplex PCR, a mixture combining 60 forward primers for TCR Vbeta segments and 13 reverse primers for TCR Jbeta segments was used. The table comes from immuneACCESS by way of TCRdb, which keeps in-frame sequences with V and J called. Part of the clones is missing from these tables; in studies checked, under half for an unresolved V gene and the rest for unknown reasons. The sample table records approximately 150,000 clones; about 85% of these occur just once. The ten largest clones take up approximately 2.5% of the sample. Sequencing used PBMCs. Receptors originate from a man aged 30 to 45 in good health and CMV-seropositive.

The rearrangement uses TRBV4-3 and TRBJ2-1, with D possibly being TRBD1 (6 bases). The CDR3 consists of 16 residues. V gave up 0 bases and J gave up 0 bases, with 9 bases separating them. Germline V lookup: CDR1 LGHNA, CDR2 YSLEER. Here the CDR3 reads CASSQERGSSYNEQFF. CDR3 bases: TGCGCCAGCAGCCAAGAAAGGGGGAGCTCCTACAATGAGCAGTTCTTC.

The gene calls are TRBV7-8 and TRBJ2-1; 13 nucleotides line up with TRBD2. Germline loops: CDR1 SGHVS, CDR2 FQNEAQ. The CDR3 is 16 residues long. V lost 5 bases, J lost 2 bases, and 3 bases stayed unmatched. CDR3 sequence (DNA): TGTGCCAGCAGCCAACTAGCGGGAGGGCCCTACAATGAGCAGTTCTTC. It encodes CASSQLAGGPYNEQFF.

The chain combines TRBV5-1 with TRBJ2-2, with D unresolved. Germline assignment: CDR1 SGHRS and CDR2 YFSETQ. This CDR3 is built from 12 residues. The V end was cut by 2 bases, the J end by 7 bases, with 6 bases between. CDR3 in amino acids: CASSFHSGELFF. The CDR3 region has the DNA TGCGCCAGCAGCTTCCATAGCGGGGAGCTGTTTTTT.

The chain joins TRBV2 to TRBJ2-2; 12 bases are a match to TRBD2. The CDR3 consists of 19 residues. Germline V gene sequence: CDR1 SNHLY, CDR2 FYNNEI. Unmatched junction bases numbered 13, after V lost 6 bases and J lost 2 bases. In DNA, the CDR3 is TGTGCCAGCAGAAAACTAACTAGCGGGAGGCCATCTAACACCGGGGAGCTGTTTTTT. Amino acids: CASRKLTSGRPSNTGELFF.

V is TRBV9 and J is TRBJ1-1; D remains ambiguous. The germline V gene has CDR1 SGDLS and CDR2 YYNGEE. The CDR3 contains 16 residues. Trimming pared 0 bases from V and 0 bases from J, leaving 12 bases between. The CDR3 region is CASSVGAGWLNTEAFF. CDR3 nucleotide sequence: TGTGCCAGCAGCGTAGGGGCAGGCTGGTTGAACACTGAAGCTTTCTTT. Drawing the rest from reference TRBV9 and TRBJ1-1, the complete variable domain is DSGVTQTPKHLITATGQRVTLRCSPRSGDLSVYWYQQSLDQGLQFLIQYYNGEERAKGNILERFSAQQFPDLHSELNLSSLELGDSALYFCASSVGAGWLNTEAFFGQGTRLTVV.

This rearrangement joins TRBV6-5 to TRBJ2-2; a weak D match, TRBD1 (6 bases). Trimming shortened V by 8 bases and J by 3 bases, and 16 bases separated the two germline ends. The CDR3 is 15 residues long. Germline CDR1 MNHEY, CDR2 SVGAGI. The DNA for the CDR3 is TGTGCCAGCCTTGAATTGGGGGCGTACACCGGGGAGCTGTTTTTT. Encoded protein: CASLELGAYTGELFF.

The table lists this clone with a few counts. Other DNA variants within this sample encode the same CDR3. This chain links TRBV5-1 with TRBJ1-1; D unclear. There are 14 residues in the CDR3. V dropped 0 bases and J dropped 0 bases, with 6 bases sitting between them. The V gene's germline CDR1 is SGHRS and CDR2 YFSETQ. The CDR3 sequence: CASSLEPMNTEAFF. CDR3 in DNA: TGCGCCAGCAGCTTGGAGCCAATGAACACTGAAGCTTTCTTT.

The chain employs TRBV19 and TRBJ1-6, with D possibly matching TRBD1 (6 bases). CDR1 is LNHDA and CDR2 is SQIVND in the germline V gene (reference sequence). V gave up 7 bases and J gave up 9 bases, with 16 bases separating them. The CDR3 has 14 amino acids. DNA of the CDR3: TGTGCCAGTACTACCGGGACAAGGGGTTCACCCCTCCACTTT. Translation gives CASTTGTRGSPLHF.

The V call is TRBV29-1, the J call TRBJ2-7, with TRBD1 matching 8 bases. J lost 1 base, V lost 4 bases, and 6 bases had no gene match. CDR3 length equals 14 residues. The V gene's germline CDR1 is SQVTM and CDR2 ANQGSEA. The CDR3 sequence is CSVGSTGVSYEQYF. For the CDR3, the DNA is TGCAGCGTTGGCTCGACAGGGGTTTCCTACGAGCAGTACTTC.

The chain is built from TRBV4-1 and TRBJ2-2; 7 bases match TRBD1. CDR1 and CDR2 (germline): MGHRA, YSYEKL. The CDR3 runs 17 residues. V lost 4 bases to trimming and J lost 1 base; unmatched junction nucleotides: 9. In DNA form, the CDR3 reads TGCGCCAGCAGCCGGGCGCCCCGGACAGGGAACACCGGGGAGCTGTTTTTT. Its protein product is CASSRAPRTGNTGELFF.

The genes are TRBV29-1 and TRBJ2-7, with TRBD1 matching 7 bases. Per germline, CDR1 SQVTM and CDR2 ANQGSEA. V gave up 0 bases and J gave up 3 bases; unmatched junction bases: 8. The CDR3 totals 15 residues. Written as DNA, the CDR3 is TGCAGCGTTGAAGAGAGGGACAGAGCCGACTACGAGCAGTACTTC. Translation: CSVEERDRADYEQYF.